This is a list of T cell receptor beta chains from one sample in a study of cytomegalovirus exposure and HLA in healthy donors. Repertoires were generated with immunoSEQ multiplex PCR, while TCRdb's copy carries only in-frame clones and drops some. The sample has about 130,000 clones; around three quarters are singletons. Source material: PBMCs. The source of these receptors is a female donor in good health and CMV-seronegative. CDR3s include the opening cysteine and the closing phenylalanine or tryptophan. A D gene is named only where the DNA matches it firmly. The size field is filled for only some rows; it gives once, few, many or a size class.

NA,NA,TRBJ2-3,TRBV11-2,TGTGCCAGCAGCTTTAGCGGCCCCACAGATACGCAGTATTTT,CASSFSGPTDTQYF
once,TRBD2,TRBJ2-7,TRBV7-3,TGTGCCAGCAGCTTAGGGACTAGCGGGAGTTACGAGCAGTACTTC,CASSLGTSGSYEQYF
NA,NA,TRBJ1-2,TRBV2,TGTGCCAGCAGTGGGGAAGGGGAGGACTATGGCTACACCTTC,CASSGEGEDYGYTF
few,NA,TRBJ2-3,TRBV7-3,TGTGCCAGCAGCCCATACACAGGGGGGGCAGATACGCAGTATTTT,CASSPYTGGADTQYF
few,NA,TRBJ1-1,TRBV7-6,TGTGCCAGCAGCTTAGAACAGAACACTGAAGCTTTCTTT,CASSLEQNTEAFF
NA,TRBD1,TRBJ1-4,TRBV30,TGTGCCTGGAGTGCTAAAGGGACAGGAAATGAAAAACTGTTTTTT,CAWSAKGTGNEKLFF
NA,NA,TRBJ2-2,TRBV2,TGTGCCAGCAGTGTAGAGACAGACAACACCGGGGAGCTGTTTTTT,CASSVETDNTGELFF
NA,TRBD1,TRBJ2-1,TRBV6-6,TGTGCCAGCAGTCGGGGACAGGGGGGGCAGTTCTTC,CASSRGQGGQFF
NA,NA,TRBJ2-3,TRBV19,TGTGCCAGTAGTATAGCGGGAGCCCCAGATACGCAGTATTTT,CASSIAGAPDTQYF
once,TRBD1,TRBJ1-6,TRBV7-9,TGTGCCAGCAGCTTAGGACAGGGTTTCTATAATTCACCCCTCCACTTT,CASSLGQGFYNSPLHF
NA,NA,TRBJ1-2,TRBV30,TGTGCCTGGAGTGTACCAGGGCTCTATGGCTACACCTTC,CAWSVPGLYGYTF
NA,NA,TRBJ2-7,TRBV4-1,TGCGCCAGCAGCCAGCAGAGGTCCGGGAGCACCTCCTACGAGCAGTACTTC,CASSQQRSGSTSYEQYF
NA,TRBD2,TRBJ2-1,TRBV19,TGTGCCAGTAGTATGACTAGCGGGTTTTACAATGAGCAGTTCTTC,CASSMTSGFYNEQFF
NA,NA,TRBJ2-2,TRBV2,TGTGCCAGCAGTGAACGCGTGAACACCGGGGAGCTGTTTTTT,CASSERVNTGELFF
NA,NA,TRBJ1-1,TRBV6-5,TGTGCCAGCAGCACCACAGGGAACACTGAAGCTTTCTTT,CASSTTGNTEAFF
NA,NA,TRBJ2-2,TRBV12-1,TGTGCCAGCAGCCCGGGACTAGCGGGGGCCCTTAACACCGGGGAGCTGTTTTTT,CASSPGLAGALNTGELFF
NA,TRBD1,TRBJ2-3,TRBV5-1,TGCGCCAGCAGCTATACCGGAGCGACAGGGTCGGGCACAGATACGCAGTATTTT,CASSYTGATGSGTDTQYF
NA,NA,TRBJ1-1,TRBV30,TGTGCCTGGAGTCAATTCCAGGGTACTGAAGCTTTCTTT,CAWSQFQGTEAFF
NA,NA,TRBJ1-2,TRBV6-1,TGTGCCACCGTGAAGGTAAACAGGGACGGCTACACCTTC,CATVKVNRDGYTF
NA,NA,TRBJ2-1,TRBV6-1,TGTGCCAGCAGTGAAAATAGGGGAAAATACAATGAGCAGTTCTTC,CASSENRGKYNEQFF
NA,TRBD2,TRBJ2-2,TRBV30,TGTGCCTGGAGGCCCGGGACTAGCGAAAACCGAGGGCGCACCGGGGAGCTGTTTTTT,CAWRPGTSENRGRTGELFF
NA,TRBD2,TRBJ2-7,TRBV4-1,TGCGCCAGCAGCCAAGATCGTACGACTAGCAATCCCTACGAGCAGTACTTC,CASSQDRTTSNPYEQYF
few,NA,TRBJ1-2,TRBV27,TGTGCCAGCAGTTTATCGATAGGGGTTGGCGGCTACACCTTC,CASSLSIGVGGYTF
once,NA,TRBJ2-1,TRBV6-1,TGTGCCAGCAGTGGACTATCCCGACTAGTCATGGGCTACAATGAGCAGTTCTTC,CASSGLSRLVMGYNEQFF
NA,NA,TRBJ1-2,TRBV7-2,TGTGCCAGCAGTCGGACCCGCGGGGGGTATGGCTACACCTTC,CASSRTRGGYGYTF
NA,TRBD1,TRBJ1-3,TRBV11-2,TGTGCCAGCAGCAGGGGGCAGGATGGAAACACCATATATTTT,CASSRGQDGNTIYF
few,NA,TRBJ2-2,TRBV6-1,TGTGCCAGCACCCCCCCCGGGGAGTACACCGGGGAGCTGTTTTTT,CASTPPGEYTGELFF
NA,TRBD2,TRBJ2-1,TRBV15,TGTGCCACCAGCAGAGTGGCTAGCGGGAGTTACAATGAGCAGTTCTTC,CATSRVASGSYNEQFF
NA,TRBD1,TRBJ2-2,TRBV4-2,TGTGCCAGCAGTCCCGGGACAGGGGTGATCGGGGAGCTGTTTTTT,CASSPGTGVIGELFF
NA,TRBD2,TRBJ2-3,TRBV15,TGTGCCACCAGCACGGGGGGGACAGATACGCAGTATTTT,CATSTGGTDTQYF
NA,TRBD1,TRBJ2-6,TRBV7-8,TGTGCCAGCAGCTTCCGGGACAGACCCTCTGGGGCCAACGGCCTGACTTTC,CASSFRDRPSGANGLTF
NA,NA,TRBJ2-7,TRBV9,TGTGCCAGCAGCGTAGTTGCCAGGGCTGGCGAGCAGTACTTC,CASSVVARAGEQYF
NA,NA,TRBJ1-2,TRBV28,TGTGCCAGCAGTTTCTACAGGCAGACAACTAACTATGGCTACACCTTC,CASSFYRQTTNYGYTF
once,NA,TRBJ2-5,TRBV27,TGTGCCAGCAGTTCGACCGGGGCTAGCGATTGGCAAGAGACCCAGTACTTC,CASSSTGASDWQETQYF
NA,NA,TRBJ2-5,TRBV29-1,TGCAGCGTTGAAGTGGACAGCCAAGAGACCCAGTACTTC,CSVEVDSQETQYF
NA,TRBD1,TRBJ1-2,TRBV6-1,TGTGCCAGCAGCGGACAGGGAGGAGGCTACACCTTC,CASSGQGGGYTF
NA,NA,TRBJ2-2,TRBV27,TGTGCCAGCAGTGCTAGTAGAGGGCACACCGGGGAGCTGTTTTTT,CASSASRGHTGELFF
NA,TRBD2,TRBJ2-2,TRBV10-1,TGCGCCAGCAGTCCCCCACTTAGCGGGACCACCGGGGAGCTGTTTTTT,CASSPPLSGTTGELFF
NA,TRBD1,TRBJ1-6,TRBV11-2,TGTGCCAGCAGCGTAGTGGGGACAGGGGGTTCACCCCTCCACTTT,CASSVVGTGGSPLHF
NA,TRBD1,TRBJ1-2,TRBV5-1,TGCGCCAGCAGCTTGTCAGGGGGCCCCGGGAACTATGGCTACACCTTC,CASSLSGGPGNYGYTF
NA,TRBD2,TRBJ2-3,TRBV18,TGTGCCAGCTCACTAAGAGGACTAGCGGATCCCCCAGATACGCAGTATTTT,CASSLRGLADPPDTQYF
NA,TRBD1,TRBJ1-5,TRBV28,TGTGCCAGCAGTCGAACGTCAGGGGGTCAGCCCCAGCATTTT,CASSRTSGGQPQHF
NA,TRBD1,TRBJ2-5,TRBV6-1,TGTGCCAGCAGTGCAAGGGGGCAAGCGACCCAGTACTTC,CASSARGQATQYF
NA,NA,TRBJ2-1,TRBV30,TGTGCCTGGGAGCGGAACGTCTATGAGCAGTTCTTC,CAWERNVYEQFF
NA,NA,TRBJ2-7,TRBV7-6,TGTGCCAGCAGCTTAGATCTGGCAGTCTCCTACGAGCAGTACTTC,CASSLDLAVSYEQYF
once,TRBD2,TRBJ2-1,TRBV5-4,TGTGCCAGCAGCACGGGAGGGGCCAGCTCCTACAATGAGCAGTTCTTC,CASSTGGASSYNEQFF
NA,NA,TRBJ1-1,TRBV7-9,TGTGCCAGCAGCTCACGAGACACGAACACTGAAGCTTTCTTT,CASSSRDTNTEAFF
NA,NA,TRBJ1-1,TRBV25-1,TGTGCCAGCAGGGAGGACACTGAAGCTTTCTTT,CASREDTEAFF